Described below is a single TCR beta chain sequence and its context. These data belong to a study of blood T cell repertoires in COVID-19. The wider study: Some COVID-19 samples were acute and others convalescent; all came from the United States, Italy and Spain. PBMCs, B-cell-depleted T cells, or T cells were the source of the cDNA or gDNA that made up the material.

Authors' data handling: Reference gene primer amplification yielded estimated nucleated cell counts. Some clones are missing from TCRdb's copy, which holds only in-frame ones; the method was immunoSEQ multiplex PCR. V and J calls and clone size are given by that table; D and trimming were obtained from the DNA. The sample has some 40,000 clones; about 88% are singletons. Germline V gives CDR1 SGHRS, CDR2 YFSETQ. This CDR3 comprises 12 residues. V was cut by 3 bases and J by 5 bases, with 5 bases left in between. The rearrangement links TRBV5-1 to TRBJ2-2, with unresolved D. The sample consisted of peripheral blood. The origin of this receptor is a human donor in a cohort sampled during active COVID-19. CDR3 coding DNA: TGCGCCAGCAGCTGGAGTACCGGGGAGCTGTTTTTT. Amino acids: CASSWSTGELFF.